This entry concerns a single TCR beta chain. This CDR3 has 13 amino acids. Germline trimming cut 4 bases from V and 2 bases from J; bases unmatched to any gene: 4. From germline, CDR1 is SQVTM and CDR2 ANQGSEA. A multiplex PCR was run with 60 Vbeta primers and 13 Jbeta primers. TCRdb keeps only in-frame clones here, not all; method: immunoSEQ multiplex PCR. The table shows some 150,000 clones, with 60% to 80% occurring only once. This sample is part of a study of cytomegalovirus exposure and HLA in healthy donors. This clonotype originated in a young man in good health and CMV-seropositive. The chain employs TRBV29-1 and TRBJ2-7; 8 nucleotides agree with TRBD1. The material sequenced was PBMCs. The CDR3 sequence: CSVVVTGAYEQYF. The CDR3 DNA is TGCAGCGTTGTGGTGACAGGGGCCTACGAGCAGTACTTC.